A single sample is the source of the 9 T cell receptor beta chains below, sequenced in a study of T cell changes during pregnancy in multiple sclerosis. TCRdb's table, derived via immunoSEQ multiplex PCR, lists solely in-frame clones and lacks some. Altogether about 120,000 clones are present, roughly 90% being singletons, with the ten largest covering approximately 1.4%. The sample was peripheral blood, taken in the third trimester of pregnancy. The source of these receptors is a female donor with multiple sclerosis, enrolled in a pregnancy study.

The table lists this clone with a count of one. The chain links TRBV5-1 to TRBJ2-3; 8 bases map to TRBD2. CDR1 is SGHRS and CDR2 is YFSETQ in the germline V gene. V trimming: 1 base; J trimming: 2 bases; junction bases outside the gene matches: 3. This CDR3 comprises 15 residues. The CDR3 coding sequence is TGCGCCAGCAGCTTGACGGGGGGGGACACAGATACGCAGTATTTT. This sequence encodes CASSLTGGDTDTQYF.

This clone was seen only once. V and J are TRBV5-1 and TRBJ1-1, with D unclear. CDR3 length equals 16 residues. Germline assignment: CDR1 SGHRS and CDR2 YFSETQ. Trimming took 0 bases from V and 2 from J, leaving 14 bases between them. The CDR3 sequence: CASSLVFGTVNTEAFF. The CDR3 region has the DNA TGCGCCAGCAGCTTGGTATTCGGCACAGTAAACACTGAAGCTTTCTTT. The whole variable domain, remainder taken from reference TRBV5-1 and TRBJ1-1, is KAGVTQTPRYLIKTRGQQVTLSCSPISGHRSVSWYQQTPGQGLQFLFEYFSETQRNKGNFPGRFSGRQFSNSRSEMNVSTLELGDSALYLCASSLVFGTVNTEAFFGQGTRLTVV.

The CDR3 region has the DNA TGTGCCATCAGCATCAGGGGGCCAGGGCAATATAACTATGGCTACACCTTC. This sequence encodes CAISIRGPGQYNYGYTF. The V gene is TRBV10-3, the J gene TRBJ1-2; 8 positions agree with TRBD1. The trim removed 6 bases at V and 1 base at J, leaving 13 bases unmatched. The CDR3 is 17 amino acids. In germline, CDR1 is ENHRY, CDR2 SYGVKD.

The V gene is TRBV30, the J gene TRBJ2-3; no clear D gene. Trimming left V 2 bases short and J 1 base short, with 7 bases between. The CDR3 is 13 residues long. Per the germline V gene, CDR1 is GTSNPN and CDR2 is SVGIG (reference sequence). CDR3 in amino acids: CAWSWAGTDTQYF. The CDR3 DNA is TGTGCCTGGAGTTGGGCAGGCACAGATACGCAGTATTTT.

The rearrangement links TRBV15 to TRBJ2-2; 7 bases match TRBD2. The CDR3 loop spans 16 amino acids. CDR1 is LNHNV and CDR2 is YYDKDF in the germline V gene (reference sequence). Trimming at V came to 3 bases and at J to 7 bases, leaving 11 bases not matched to a gene. The CDR3 DNA follows: TGTGCCACCAGCAGGCGCGCGAGCGGGATAGGCGGGGAGCTGTTTTTT. Translating it yields CATSRRASGIGGELFF.

The chain combines TRBV6-1 with TRBJ1-2; D gene ambiguous. The CDR3 has 12 residues. From germline, CDR1 is MNHNS and CDR2 SASEGT. V was clipped by 0 bases and J by 5 bases, with 4 bases between them. The CDR3 sequence: CASSEAQYGYTF. CDR3 DNA sequence: TGTGCCAGCAGTGAAGCCCAGTATGGCTACACCTTC.

V is TRBV10-1 and J is TRBJ2-4, with 8 bases that match TRBD1. Germline loops: CDR1 WNHNN, CDR2 SYGVQD (reference sequence). The CDR3 length is 15 residues. V trimming: 2 bases; J trimming: 8 bases; junction bases outside the gene matches: 8. The CDR3 DNA sequence: TGCGCCAGCAGTGAGCCTACAGGGGGGTTAGACATTCAGTACTTC. It encodes CASSEPTGGLDIQYF.

This clone was picked up one time. The chain has TRBV9 and TRBJ2-1, with 9 bases that match TRBD1. The V gene end was trimmed by 0 bases and the J gene end by 6 bases; junction bases not matched to a gene: 7. The germline gives CDR1 SGDLS, CDR2 YYNGEE. The CDR3 loop spans 16 amino acids. The chain's CDR3 is CASSVEVTGGSNEQFF. CDR3 sequence (DNA): TGTGCCAGCAGCGTAGAAGTGACAGGGGGGAGCAATGAGCAGTTCTTC.

DNA of the CDR3: TGTGCCAGCAGCTTAGCCCCCGGGGGGTGGGAGACCCAGTACTTC. Amino acid sequence: CASSLAPGGWETQYF. The gene calls are TRBV7-2 and TRBJ2-5; 7 bases agree with TRBD2. V lost 0 bases and J lost 5; bases outside the gene matches: 6. The length of the CDR3 is 15 residues. Germline CDR1 and CDR2: SGHTA and FQGNSA.